The clone carrying this T cell receptor beta chain appeared a few times. Antigen unknown. The data originate from a study of CD8 T cells in ankylosing spondylitis. Broader study findings: Clones linked to disease were reported to show significant enrichment in matched ankylosing spondylitis synovial fluid. What appeared characteristic of ankylosing spondylitis blood was a TCR beta motif of several highly homologous variants. Disease-linked clones had a CD8+ phenotype and relatively low frequency in peripheral blood. Certain motif variants had earlier been reported in reactive arthritis synovial fluid and blood.

Molecular-barcoded quantitative 5'-RACE produced these TCR beta libraries. One entry per CDR3 protein, called by TCRdb with MiXCR from the 5' RACE reads. The table shows over 600,000 distinct CDR3 sequences, with around 20% occurring only once. The sequencing input was blood, either unsorted or a sorted T cell fraction (not recorded which). This clonotype originated in a male donor with ankylosing spondylitis.

DNA of the CDR3: TGCAGTGCTAGACCCTTACAAGGACAGGGAAAAAACTATGGCTACACCTTC. It translates to CSARPLQGQGKNYGYTF. The chain recombines TRBV20-1 with TRBJ1-2; 8 bases fit TRBD1. Germline-derived CDR1 and CDR2 are DFQATT and SNEGSKA (reference sequence). The V segment lost 2 bases and the J segment 2 bases; nucleotides outside the gene matches: 13. The CDR3 has 17 amino acids.